Following are 18 T cell receptor beta chains from one sample sequenced in a study of OX40 agonist ivuxolimab in advanced cancers. The repertoire was sequenced with immunoSEQ multiplex PCR; TCRdb's copy has only in-frame clones and lacks some. Among about 10,000 clones, over 70% were seen once, and the ten largest hold about 17%. The sample in question was CD4+ or CD8+ T cells sorted from blood, obtained in a trial of the OX40 agonist ivuxolimab. These receptors were obtained from an adult with an advanced solid tumor such as melanoma, head and neck, liver or kidney cancer.

J is TRBJ1-2 and V is TRBV2; possible D gene TRBD1, 5 bases. Germline lookup yields CDR1 SNHLY and CDR2 FYNNEI. V lost 0 bases to trimming and J lost 1 base, with 6 bases between them. The CDR3 is 14 amino acids. CDR3 sequence: CASSEAQGNYGYTF. The CDR3 DNA reads as TGTGCCAGCAGTGAAGCCCAGGGTAACTATGGCTACACCTTC.

This clone was recorded a few times. V and J are TRBV9 and TRBJ2-2; 7 bases are a match to TRBD2. There are 17 residues in the CDR3. Germline-derived CDR1 and CDR2 are SGDLS and YYNGEE. Germline trimming cut 3 bases from V and 6 bases from J; bases unmatched to any gene: 14. The CDR3 is CASSEDGAGESSGELFF. CDR3 coding DNA: TGTGCCAGCAGCGAGGACGGGGCGGGAGAGTCCTCCGGGGAGCTGTTTTTT. Using reference TRBV9 and TRBJ2-2 for the parts outside the CDR3, the full variable domain is DSGVTQTPKHLITATGQRVTLRCSPRSGDLSVYWYQQSLDQGLQFLIQYYNGEERAKGNILERFSAQQFPDLHSELNLSSLELGDSALYFCASSEDGAGESSGELFFGEGSRLTVL.

V usage is TRBV7-9 and J usage is TRBJ2-1; 11 nucleotides line up with TRBD2. Germline trimming cut 5 bases from V and 4 bases from J; bases unmatched to any gene: 10. The CDR3 has 17 residues. Germline V gene lookup returns CDR1 SEHNR and CDR2 FQNEAQ (reference sequence). As DNA, the CDR3 is TGTGCCAGCAGCAAAGCCTTAGCGGGAGGGCATTACAATGAGCAGTTCTTC. It is translated as CASSKALAGGHYNEQFF. Together with reference TRBV7-9 and TRBJ2-1, the CDR3 gives the full variable domain: DTGVSQNPRHKITKRGQNVTFRCDPISEHNRLYWYRQTLGQGPEFLTYFQNEAQLEKSRLLSDRFSAERPKGSFSTLEIQRTEQGDSAMYLCASSKALAGGHYNEQFFGPGTRLTVL.

The rearrangement joins TRBV27 to TRBJ2-5, with 7 bases that match TRBD2. Germline trimming cut 3 bases from V and 2 bases from J; bases unmatched to any gene: 9. The CDR3 is 16 amino acids. Germline CDR1 reads MNHEY; CDR2 reads SMNVEV (reference sequence). CDR3 sequence (DNA): TGTGCCAGCAGTTTTGATTGGACTAGACCACAAGAGACCCAGTACTTC. As protein: CASSFDWTRPQETQYF.

This sequence joins TRBV6-1 and TRBJ2-7; 14 bases fit TRBD2. Losses at the gene ends were 6 bases for V and 5 bases for J; bases not matched to a gene: 6. The CDR3 totals 15 residues. The germline gives CDR1 MNHNS, CDR2 SASEGT. The CDR3: CASSLTSGGADEQYF. The DNA of the CDR3 is TGTGCCAGCAGCCTGACTAGCGGGGGGGCCGACGAGCAGTACTTC.

The chain joins TRBV9 to TRBJ2-2; the match to TRBD1 covers 8 bases. Trimming took 3 bases from V and 1 from J; bases not matched to a gene: 2. The germline CDR1 and CDR2 sequences are SGDLS and YYNGEE. There are 15 residues in the CDR3. CDR3 residues: CASSGGQGNTGELFF. CDR3 nucleotide sequence: TGTGCCAGCAGCGGAGGACAGGGGAACACCGGGGAGCTGTTTTTT.

This clone was detected a few times. The V gene is TRBV30, the J gene TRBJ1-1; D gene uncertain. CDR3 length equals 12 residues. Trimming cost V 4 bases and J 6 bases, with 12 bases left between them. The V gene's germline CDR1 is GTSNPN and CDR2 SVGIG (reference sequence). As DNA, the CDR3 is TGTGCCTGGAACCCTCTAACCGCTGAAGCTTTCTTT. It specifies CAWNPLTAEAFF.

This clone is labeled medium-sized. The rearrangement joins TRBV12-5 to TRBJ1-1, with 8 positions matching TRBD1. The germline V gene has CDR1 LGHNT and CDR2 FRNRAP. The V segment lost 5 bases and the J segment 0 bases; nucleotides outside the gene matches: 23. This CDR3 is built from 21 residues. CDR3 amino acids: CASGLLYRDRILGPMNTEAFF. For the CDR3, the DNA is TGTGCTAGTGGTCTGCTATACCGGGACAGGATCTTAGGTCCTATGAACACTGAAGCTTTCTTT.

V usage is TRBV27 and J usage is TRBJ2-7; D not certain. The V gene lost 5 bases and the J gene lost 3 bases, with 17 bases spanning the gap. The germline V gene has CDR1 MNHEY and CDR2 SMNVEV (reference sequence). This CDR3 region has 15 residues. The CDR3 region has the DNA TGTGCCAGCAGTCCCATTCCCCCCGACTTCTACGAGCAGTACTTC. Translation gives CASSPIPPDFYEQYF.

The chain joins TRBV5-1 to TRBJ2-1; 10 bases agree with TRBD2. The CDR3 sequence is 15 residues long. The germline CDR1 and CDR2 sequences are SGHRS and YFSETQ. Losses at the gene ends were 3 bases for V and 5 bases for J; bases not matched to a gene: 5. CDR3 nucleotide sequence: TGCGCCAGCAGCTCCGAGCGGGGGGGAAACAATGAGCAGTTCTTC. Amino acids: CASSSERGGNNEQFF. The whole variable domain, remainder taken from reference TRBV5-1 and TRBJ2-1, is KAGVTQTPRYLIKTRGQQVTLSCSPISGHRSVSWYQQTPGQGLQFLFEYFSETQRNKGNFPGRFSGRQFSNSRSEMNVSTLELGDSALYLCASSSERGGNNEQFFGPGTRLTVL.

The gene calls are TRBV20-1 and TRBJ2-7, with a tentative D call TRBD1 (6 bases). The germline V gene has CDR1 DFQATT and CDR2 SNEGSKA (reference sequence). The V end lost 6 bases, the J end lost 7 bases, and 13 bases lay between the germline ends. The CDR3 consists of 11 residues. The CDR3 sequence is CSAQGPGEQYF. CDR3 nucleotides: TGCAGTGCCCAGGGGCCGGGGGAGCAGTACTTC.

The CDR3 sequence is CASSQRSVSYEQYF. CDR3 sequence (DNA): TGTGCCAGCAGCCAGAGGTCGGTATCCTACGAGCAGTACTTC. The chain has TRBV7-6 and TRBJ2-7; D is unclear. Trimming removed 5 bases from V and 1 base from J, with 12 bases in between. CDR1 is SGHVS, CDR2 FNYEAQ, per germline. The CDR3 consists of 14 residues.

The V gene is TRBV5-4, the J gene TRBJ1-1; D unresolved. This CDR3 is 14 amino acids long. CDR1 and CDR2 (germline): SGHNT, YYREEE (reference sequence). Trimming left V 2 bases short and J 0 bases short, with 8 bases between. CDR3 amino acids: CASSFKELNTEAFF. The CDR3 DNA is TGTGCCAGCAGCTTTAAAGAATTGAACACTGAAGCTTTCTTT.

This clone was seen once. This chain connects TRBV9 to TRBJ1-2; D gene uncertain. The V gene lost 1 base and the J gene lost 4 bases, with 14 bases spanning the gap. CDR1 and CDR2 from the germline V gene are SGDLS and YYNGEE. CDR3 length: 15 residues. CDR3 in amino acids: CASSVIPEAPYGYTF. Written as DNA, the CDR3 is TGTGCCAGCAGCGTAATTCCCGAAGCCCCCTATGGCTACACCTTC. Variable domain in full (rest from reference TRBV9 and TRBJ1-2): DSGVTQTPKHLITATGQRVTLRCSPRSGDLSVYWYQQSLDQGLQFLIQYYNGEERAKGNILERFSAQQFPDLHSELNLSSLELGDSALYFCASSVIPEAPYGYTFGSGTRLTVV.

J is TRBJ1-4 and V is TRBV7-8; 11 bases map to TRBD1. The germline gives CDR1 SGHVS, CDR2 FQNEAQ. The CDR3 totals 17 residues. V lost 4 bases and J lost 0; bases outside the gene matches: 4. This CDR3 reads CASSWTGGFATNEKLFF. CDR3 nucleotide sequence: TGTGCCAGCAGCTGGACAGGGGGCTTTGCAACTAATGAAAAACTGTTTTTT.

The V call is TRBV5-1, the J call TRBJ1-2; TRBD1 is a possible D gene (6 bases). Germline assignment: CDR1 SGHRS and CDR2 YFSETQ. Trimming stripped 3 bases from V and 0 bases from J, with 6 bases between. The CDR3 is 13 amino acids. CDR3 sequence reads: CASSWTANYGYTF. The CDR3 nucleotides are TGCGCCAGCAGCTGGACAGCTAACTATGGCTACACCTTC.

The rearrangement links TRBV4-1 to TRBJ2-1; D may be TRBD2 (5 bases). This CDR3 contains 16 residues. Between the trimmed V and J ends, which lost 0 bases and 5 bases, there was a span of 14 bases. Germline V gene sequence: CDR1 MGHRA, CDR2 YSYEKL. The CDR3 sequence is CASSQEWGVAHNEQFF. In DNA form, the CDR3 reads TGCGCCAGCAGCCAAGAGTGGGGAGTGGCCCACAATGAGCAGTTCTTC.

This rearrangement joins TRBV7-8 to TRBJ2-3; D is undetermined. The CDR3 contains 16 residues. Trimming took off 1 base at V and 4 bases at J, with 15 bases between the two ends. Germline-derived CDR1 and CDR2 are SGHVS and FQNEAQ. CDR3: CASSLGAPVGADTQYF. The CDR3 coding sequence is TGTGCCAGCAGCTTAGGGGCCCCCGTTGGAGCAGATACGCAGTATTTT.